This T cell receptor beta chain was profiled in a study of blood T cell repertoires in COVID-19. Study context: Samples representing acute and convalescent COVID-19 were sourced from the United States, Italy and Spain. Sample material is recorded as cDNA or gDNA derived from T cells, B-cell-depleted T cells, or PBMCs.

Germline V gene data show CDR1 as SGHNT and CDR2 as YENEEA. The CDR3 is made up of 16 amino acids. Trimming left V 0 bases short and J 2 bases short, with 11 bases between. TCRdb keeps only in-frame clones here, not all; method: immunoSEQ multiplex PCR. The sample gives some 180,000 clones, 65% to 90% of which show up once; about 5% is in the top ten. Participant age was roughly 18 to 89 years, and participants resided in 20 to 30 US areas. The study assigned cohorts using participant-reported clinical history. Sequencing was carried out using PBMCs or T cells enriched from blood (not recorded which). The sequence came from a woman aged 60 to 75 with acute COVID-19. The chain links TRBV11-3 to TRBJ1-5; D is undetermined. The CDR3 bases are TGTGCCAGCAGCTTAGATCATGGGGAGTGCAATCAGCCCCAGCATTTT. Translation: CASSLDHGECNQPQHF.